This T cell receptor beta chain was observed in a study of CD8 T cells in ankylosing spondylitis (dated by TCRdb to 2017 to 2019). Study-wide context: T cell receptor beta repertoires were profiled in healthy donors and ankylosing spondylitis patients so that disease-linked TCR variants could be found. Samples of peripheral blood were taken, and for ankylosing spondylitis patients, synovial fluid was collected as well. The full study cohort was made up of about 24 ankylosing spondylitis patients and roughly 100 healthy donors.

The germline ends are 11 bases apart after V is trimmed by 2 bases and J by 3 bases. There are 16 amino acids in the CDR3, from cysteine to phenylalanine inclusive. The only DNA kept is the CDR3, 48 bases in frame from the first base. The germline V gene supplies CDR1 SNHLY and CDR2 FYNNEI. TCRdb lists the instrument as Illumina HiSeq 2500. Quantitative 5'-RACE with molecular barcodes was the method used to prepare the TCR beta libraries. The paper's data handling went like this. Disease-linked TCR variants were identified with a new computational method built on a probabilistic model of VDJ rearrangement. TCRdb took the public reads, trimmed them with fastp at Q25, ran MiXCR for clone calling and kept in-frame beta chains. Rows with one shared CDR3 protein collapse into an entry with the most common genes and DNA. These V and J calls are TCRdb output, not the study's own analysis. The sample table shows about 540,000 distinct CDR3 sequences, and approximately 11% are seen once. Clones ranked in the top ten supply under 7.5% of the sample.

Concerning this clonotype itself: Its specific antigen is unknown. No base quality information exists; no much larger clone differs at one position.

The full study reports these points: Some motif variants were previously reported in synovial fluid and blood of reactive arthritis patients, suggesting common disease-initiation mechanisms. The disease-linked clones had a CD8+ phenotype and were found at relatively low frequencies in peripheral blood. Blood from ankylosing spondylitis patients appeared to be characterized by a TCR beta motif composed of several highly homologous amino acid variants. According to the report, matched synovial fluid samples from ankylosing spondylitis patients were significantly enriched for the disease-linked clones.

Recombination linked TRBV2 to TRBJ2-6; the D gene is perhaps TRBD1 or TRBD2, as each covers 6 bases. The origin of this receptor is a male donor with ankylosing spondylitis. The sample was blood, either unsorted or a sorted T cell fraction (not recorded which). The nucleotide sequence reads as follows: TGTGCCAGCAGTGAATGGGGGGCGTATGGGGCCAACGTCCTGACTTTC. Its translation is CASSEWGAYGANVLTF.